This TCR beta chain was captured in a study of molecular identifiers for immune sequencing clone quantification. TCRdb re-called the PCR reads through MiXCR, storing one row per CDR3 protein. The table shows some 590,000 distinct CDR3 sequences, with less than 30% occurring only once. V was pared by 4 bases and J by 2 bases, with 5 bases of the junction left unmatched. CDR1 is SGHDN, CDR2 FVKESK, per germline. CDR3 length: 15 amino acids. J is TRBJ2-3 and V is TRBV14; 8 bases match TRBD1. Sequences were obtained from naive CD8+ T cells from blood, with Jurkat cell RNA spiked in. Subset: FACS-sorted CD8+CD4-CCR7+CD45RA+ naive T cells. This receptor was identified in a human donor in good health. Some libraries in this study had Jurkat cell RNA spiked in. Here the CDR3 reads CASSRETGVTDTQYF. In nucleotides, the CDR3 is TGTGCCAGCAGCCGAGAGACAGGGGTCACAGATACGCAGTATTTT. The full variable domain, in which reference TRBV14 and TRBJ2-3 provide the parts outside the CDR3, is EAGVTQFPSHSVIEKGQTVTLRCDPISGHDNLYWYRRVMGKEIKFLLHFVKESKQDESGMPNNRFLAERTGGTYSTLKVQPAELEDSGVYFCASSRETGVTDTQYFGPGTRLTVL.